Detailed here is one T cell receptor beta chain. The data are from a study of T cells after yellow fever vaccination. TCRdb called the 5' RACE reads again in MiXCR, with one record for every CDR3 protein. The sample holds under 250,000 distinct CDR3 sequences; less than 3.5% are singletons and the top ten take around 3.2%. The trim removed 3 bases at V and 3 bases at J, leaving 9 bases unmatched. Germline loops: CDR1 KGHSH, CDR2 LQKENI. The length of the CDR3 is 17 residues. The genes are TRBV18 and TRBJ2-1, with 9 bases aligning to TRBD2. This receptor was obtained from a man between 18 and 35 years old who received the YFV17D yellow fever vaccine. The sequences come from CD4+ T cells sorted from PBMCs, collected 10 days after the yellow fever booster vaccination. The CDR3 DNA sequence: TGTGCCAGCTCACCTGGGAGCGGGGGGCCTATCTACAATGAGCAGTTCTTC. Translated: CASSPGSGGPIYNEQFF. The full variable domain, with the rest looked up from reference TRBV18 and TRBJ2-1, is NAGVMQNPRHLVRRRGQEARLRCSPMKGHSHVYWYRQLPEEGLKFMVYLQKENIIDESGMPKERFSAEFPKEGPSILRIQQVVRGDSAAYFCASSPGSGGPIYNEQFFGPGTRLTVL.